Listed here are 2 T cell receptor beta chains from one sample, sequenced in a study of blood T cells in healthy people across ages. Sample-barcoded 5' priming and a J-beta primer mix drove a second PCR of about 6 to 12 cycles. TCRdb fed the 5' RACE reads into MiXCR, producing one record per CDR3 protein. The table lists about 1.6 million distinct CDR3 sequences, approximately 32% of them singletons, with over 9% in the top ten. Material: blood. The receptor set was obtained from a woman in her twenties or thirties in good health.

The chain combines TRBV5-5 with TRBJ2-1, with no clear D. With 3 bases removed from V and 4 bases from J, the gap between germline ends came to 14 bases. Germline assignment: CDR1 SGHKS and CDR2 YYEKEE (reference sequence). The length of the CDR3 is 15 residues. For the CDR3, the DNA is TGTGCCAGCAGCTCGCGCGACCCGGGTTACAATGAGCAGTTCTTC. It translates to CASSSRDPGYNEQFF.

V and J are TRBV20-1 and TRBJ2-3; D remains ambiguous. The CDR3 length is 12 residues. Germline loops: CDR1 DFQATT, CDR2 SNEGSKA (reference sequence). V gave up 4 bases and J gave up 1 base, with 6 bases separating them. CDR3 amino acids: CSATTRTDTQYF. The DNA of the CDR3 is TGCAGTGCTACGACGCGCACAGATACGCAGTATTTT.